Below, 26 T cell receptor beta chains from the same sample are listed, as sequenced in a study of regulatory T cells in long-lasting Graves disease. Documented time point: persistent/refractory GD, antithyroid drugs over 5 years with positive TRAb. From RNA extracted from PBMCs, the TCR library was made. Assembly of TCR beta libraries relied on iRepertoire HTBI primers together with Arm-PCR of CDR3 regions. In TCRdb, the multiplex PCR reads were re-called with MiXCR into one record per CDR3 protein. The data hold 300,000 to 350,000 distinct CDR3 sequences, with around 20% observed a single time. Here the sequenced sample was peripheral blood mononuclear cells (PBMCs), taken when the disease was refractory, from a patient treated with antithyroid drugs. Receptors originate from a female donor with Graves disease.

This clonotype has ten or more counts. The chain recombines TRBV9 with TRBJ2-5; D tentatively fits TRBD1 or TRBD2 (6 bases each). This CDR3 has 12 amino acids. The ends were cut back, 8 bases at V and 4 bases at J, with 12 bases in the middle. Germline CDR1 is SGDLS and CDR2 is YYNGEE. The CDR3 protein is CASGGPGETQYF. CDR3 DNA sequence: TGTGCCAGTGGGGGGCCGGGAGAGACCCAGTACTTC.

There are many counts of this clonotype. The chain has TRBV28 and TRBJ1-1; D is uncertain. Germline V gene sequence: CDR1 MDHEN, CDR2 SYDVKM. The CDR3 totals 13 residues. The V end lost 5 bases, the J end lost 1 base, and 8 bases lay between the germline ends. CDR3 in DNA: TGTGCCAGCAGTCTCACAGCGAACACTGAAGCTTTCTTT. Protein product: CASSLTANTEAFF.

The sample holds a few counts of this clonotype. The V and J genes are TRBV20-1 and TRBJ2-7; 11 bases are a match to TRBD2. There are 16 residues in the CDR3. The trim removed 0 bases at V and 4 bases at J, leaving 8 bases unmatched. Germline values: CDR1 DFQATT, CDR2 SNEGSKA (reference sequence). The DNA of the CDR3 is TGCAGTGCTAGAGATCTTAGGACTAGCGGGTCGTACGAGCAGTACTTC. Its translation is CSARDLRTSGSYEQYF.

V gene TRBV13 combines with J gene TRBJ2-7; 12 nucleotides agree with TRBD1. CDR3 length: 17 residues. Germline V gives CDR1 PRHDT, CDR2 FYEKMQ (reference sequence). J gave up 7 bases and V 4 bases, and 14 bases lay outside the gene matches. The CDR3 spells CASSSPRWGQGAGEQYF. The CDR3 DNA is TGTGCCAGCAGCTCCCCCCGGTGGGGACAGGGGGCTGGGGAGCAGTACTTC.

This clonotype was detected ten times or more. J is TRBJ2-7 and V is TRBV15, with D possibly matching TRBD1 (6 bases). Germline loops: CDR1 LNHNV, CDR2 YYDKDF (reference sequence). The V gene lost 6 bases and the J gene lost 3 bases, with 12 bases spanning the gap. The CDR3 is 13 residues long. The CDR3 DNA reads TGTGCCACCAGTTCAGGGGATGGCTACGAGCAGTACTTC. This sequence encodes CATSSGDGYEQYF.

The genes are TRBV19 and TRBJ2-3, with a weak D call TRBD2 (6 bases). V lost 0 bases to trimming and J lost 4 bases, with 8 bases between them. This CDR3 is 14 amino acids long. Germline V gene data show CDR1 as LNHDA and CDR2 as SQIVND (reference sequence). The CDR3 is CASSIDRGSDTQYF. In nucleotides, the CDR3 is TGTGCCAGTAGTATAGACCGGGGGTCAGATACGCAGTATTTT.

Concerning this clonotype itself: This may stem from a read error, because a much larger clone lies one nucleotide away. J is TRBJ1-2 and V is TRBV11-3, with 7 bases identical to TRBD1. Unmatched junction bases numbered 6, after V lost 5 bases and J lost 0 bases. Germline lookup yields CDR1 SGHNT and CDR2 YENEEA. This CDR3 is 15 amino acids long. CDR3 residues: CASSGRRGANYGYTF. CDR3 DNA sequence: TGTGCCAGCAGCGGTCGCAGGGGGGCTAACTATGGCTACACCTTC.

CDR3: CASSYDRGEGYGYTF. The CDR3 DNA reads as TGTGCCAGCAGTTACGACAGGGGAGAGGGCTATGGCTACACCTTC. The J gene is TRBJ1-2, the V gene TRBV6-2 or TRBV6-3; 8 bases are shared with TRBD1. The CDR3 contains 15 residues. Germline-derived CDR1 and CDR2 are MNHEY and SVGEGT. V dropped 2 bases and J dropped 4; count of bases not matched to a gene: 6.

This clonotype was seen more than once but under ten times. The chain has TRBV20-1 and TRBJ1-1; no reliable D call. CDR1 and CDR2 from the germline V gene are DFQATT and SNEGSKA (reference sequence). The germline V and J ends were trimmed by 0 bases and 10 bases, with 9 bases remaining between them. CDR3 size: 11 residues. The CDR3 sequence: CSARDNPAAFF. The CDR3, as DNA: TGCAGTGCTAGAGATAACCCCGCAGCTTTCTTT.

This clonotype was recorded a few times. The chain has TRBV12-3 or TRBV12-4 and TRBJ2-2, with D possibly TRBD2 on 5 matching bases. The CDR3 length is 16 residues. The V gene lost 7 bases and the J gene lost 7 bases, with 22 bases spanning the gap. The CDR3 loop reads CASNPPSTAGGGELFF. CDR3 nucleotide sequence: TGTGCCAGCAATCCCCCCTCTACAGCCGGAGGCGGGGAGCTGTTTTTT.

This rearrangement joins TRBV28 to TRBJ2-5, with 12 bases lining up with TRBD1. This CDR3 contains 15 residues. Germline lookup yields CDR1 MDHEN and CDR2 SYDVKM. The V segment lost 3 bases and the J segment 9 bases; nucleotides outside the gene matches: 8. As DNA, the CDR3 is TGTGCCAGCAGTTTTCGCGGGACAGGGGGCGTCCCCCAGTACTTC. This encodes CASSFRGTGGVPQYF.

At least ten counts were recorded for this clonotype. CDR3 residues: CASSTKGEKLFF. The CDR3 DNA follows: TGTGCCAGCAGTACGAAGGGCGAAAAACTGTTTTTT. The V call is TRBV2, the J call TRBJ1-4; D uncertain. Germline V CDR1 and CDR2: SNHLY, FYNNEI. With 5 bases removed from V and 8 bases from J, the gap between germline ends came to 9 bases. The CDR3 consists of 12 residues.

This chain uses TRBV19 with TRBJ2-6, with D tentatively TRBD2 (5 bases). The CDR3 runs 16 residues. Germline CDR1 reads LNHDA; CDR2 reads SQIVND (reference sequence). The V end lost 7 bases, the J end lost 0 bases, and 13 bases lay between the germline ends. The CDR3 spells CASTENGVSGANVLTF. In nucleotides, the CDR3 is TGTGCCAGTACCGAAAACGGGGTCTCTGGGGCCAACGTCCTGACTTTC.

The rearrangement joins TRBV30 to TRBJ1-1, with D maybe TRBD1 (6 bases). The germline gives CDR1 GTSNPN, CDR2 SVGIG (reference sequence). CDR3 size: 12 residues. The germline V and J ends were trimmed by 1 base and 7 bases, with 10 bases remaining between them. CDR3 in amino acids: CAWSATGNEAFF. CDR3 nucleotide sequence: TGTGCCTGGAGTGCCACAGGGAATGAAGCTTTCTTT.

This clonotype has ten or more counts. The chain joins TRBV7-2 to TRBJ2-7, with TRBD1 identical over 9 bases. Germline CDR1 reads SGHTA; CDR2 reads FQGNSA. This CDR3 spans 14 amino acids. With 5 bases clipped from V and 7 bases from J, the junction kept 9 bases outside the gene matches. The chain's CDR3 is CASSQQGARGEQYF. As DNA, the CDR3 is TGTGCCAGCAGCCAACAGGGGGCTCGGGGAGAGCAGTACTTC.

In this sample, this clonotype turned up many times. The gene calls are TRBV7-9 and TRBJ2-4, with 8 nucleotides matching TRBD2. The J call may be mistaken, given a closer DNA end match to TRBJ2-5. The CDR3 runs to 13 residues. Germline assignment: CDR1 SEHNR and CDR2 FQNEAQ (reference sequence). The DNA for the CDR3 is TGTGCCAGCAGTAGCGGGGACGAAGAGACCCAGTACTTC. Protein sequence: CASSSGDEETQYF.

This clonotype showed up many times. This chain uses TRBV7-8 with TRBJ1-1, with D hard to call. Germline CDR1 is SGHVS and CDR2 is FQNEAQ. With 5 bases removed from V and 0 bases from J, the gap between germline ends came to 7 bases. The CDR3 extends over 13 amino acids. The CDR3 sequence is CASSHFMNTEAFF. CDR3 coding DNA: TGTGCCAGCAGCCACTTCATGAACACTGAAGCTTTCTTT. Combining the CDR3 with reference TRBV7-8 and TRBJ1-1 gives the whole variable domain GAGVSQSPRYKVAKRGQDVALRCDPISGHVSLFWYQQALGQGPEFLTYFQNEAQLDKSGLPSDRFFAERPEGSVSTLKIQRTQQEDSAVYLCASSHFMNTEAFFGQGTRLTVV.

This clonotype was counted a few times. The chain employs TRBV30 and TRBJ2-2; possibly TRBD1 or TRBD2 for D (5 bases each). The CDR3 runs to 15 residues. With 1 base removed from V and 4 bases from J, the gap between germline ends came to 13 bases. CDR1 is GTSNPN and CDR2 is SVGIG in the germline V gene (reference sequence). The CDR3 loop reads CAWSDPGRVTGELFF. The CDR3 DNA reads TGTGCCTGGAGTGACCCGGGACGGGTCACCGGGGAGCTGTTTTTT.

This clonotype was picked up many times. The genes are TRBV2 and TRBJ2-5; D uncertain. This CDR3 region has 11 residues. The germline V gene encodes CDR1 SNHLY and CDR2 FYNNEI. Trimming took 6 bases from V and 5 from J, leaving 7 bases between them. CDR3 DNA: TGTGCCAGCAGAAGAGCGGAGACCCAGTACTTC. Protein sequence: CASRRAETQYF. Together with reference TRBV2 and TRBJ2-5, the CDR3 gives the full variable domain: EPEVTQTPSHQVTQMGQEVILRCVPISNHLYFYWYRQILGQKVEFLVSFYNNEISEKSEIFDDQFSVERPDGSNFTLKIRSTKLEDSAMYFCASRRAETQYFGPGTRLLVL.

This clonotype was seen many times. This chain links TRBV6-1 with TRBJ1-6; TRBD1 matches at 9 bases. The J segment lost 4 bases and the V segment lost 5 bases, leaving 12 bases of the junction unmatched. The germline V gene encodes CDR1 MNHNS and CDR2 SASEGT. The CDR3 runs 18 residues. CDR3 sequence (DNA): TGTGCCAGCAGTCTACACTCCGGGACAGGGAAGTATAATTCACCCCTCCACTTT. It encodes CASSLHSGTGKYNSPLHF.

The chain uses TRBV20-1 and TRBJ2-1; D possibly corresponds to TRBD2 (5 bases). The CDR3 has 12 amino acids. Germline V gives CDR1 DFQATT, CDR2 SNEGSKA (reference sequence). Trimming took 1 base from V and 9 from J, leaving 10 bases between them. In DNA, the CDR3 is TGCAGTGCTAGAGGTACTAGTCTTGAGCAGTTCTTC. Translation: CSARGTSLEQFF.

The chain is built from TRBV5-1 and TRBJ1-5, with a weak D call TRBD1 (5 bases). This CDR3 has 15 residues. Trimming shortened V by 0 bases and J by 3 bases, and 10 bases separated the two germline ends. Germline V lookup: CDR1 SGHRS, CDR2 YFSETQ. The CDR3 reads CASSLEGRTNQPQHF. CDR3 coding DNA: TGCGCCAGCAGCTTGGAGGGACGGACCAATCAGCCCCAGCATTTT.

The gene calls are TRBV6-1 and TRBJ1-3, with D possibly TRBD1 on 6 matching bases. Germline V CDR1 and CDR2: MNHNS, SASEGT. CDR3 length equals 14 residues. Trimming shortened V by 3 bases and J by 4 bases, and 10 bases separated the two germline ends. The CDR3 DNA reads as TGTGCCAGCAGTGATTGGGGACAAGGAAACACCATATATTTT. Residues: CASSDWGQGNTIYF.

This clonotype showed up many times. V gene TRBV12-3 or TRBV12-4 combines with J gene TRBJ1-1, with 8 bases aligning to TRBD1. The CDR3 runs 16 residues. The V and J ends lost 7 bases and 0 bases, in that order; junction bases with no gene match: 10. The CDR3 region has the DNA TGTGCCAGCACCTCGAAGGGGACAGGCGTGAACACTGAAGCTTTCTTT. Its protein product is CASTSKGTGVNTEAFF.

Comments on this clonotype: One end of the junction does not line up with germline, which may come from a read error. V usage is TRBV28 and J usage is TRBJ2-7; 8 nucleotides align to TRBD2. The CDR3 is 16 amino acids. Germline loops: CDR1 MDHEN, CDR2 SYDVKM. The CDR3 DNA reads as TGTGCCAGCAGCCTATTAAGCGGCGGGAGGCACTGCGAGCAGCACTTC. Translated, it gives CASSLLSGGRHCEQHF. Filled out from reference TRBV28 and TRBJ2-7, the complete variable domain reads DVKVTQSSRYLVKRTGEKVFLECVQDMDHENMFWYRQDPGLGLRLIYFSYDVKMKEKGDIPEGYSVSREKKERFSLILESASTNQTSMYLCASSLLSGGRHCEQHFGPGTRLTVT.

This clonotype was observed many times. This chain connects TRBV7-9 to TRBJ2-1, with 7 bases lining up with TRBD1. CDR3 length equals 14 residues. The V and J ends lost 5 bases and 2 bases, in that order; junction bases with no gene match: 3. CDR1 and CDR2 from the germline V gene are SEHNR and FQNEAQ (reference sequence). In nucleotides, the CDR3 is TGTGCCAGCAGCCTCGGGACAGCCTACAATGAGCAGTTCTTC. Protein product: CASSLGTAYNEQFF.